These 13 T cell receptor beta chains were sequenced from one sample in a study of blood T cells in healthy people across ages. Primers used in a second PCR of roughly 7 to 12 cycles were a sample-barcoded 5' primer and a J-beta primer mix. TCRdb called the 5' RACE reads again in MiXCR, with one record for every CDR3 protein. The top ten clones hold 20% to 25% of a sample with fewer than 2 million distinct CDR3 sequences, 39% of them seen once. Sample: blood. The receptors were sampled from a human donor in good health.

The CDR3 DNA reads as TGCGCCAGCAAGGGGCAATACTATGGCTACACCTTC. Protein sequence: CASKGQYYGYTF. The chain combines TRBV5-1 with TRBJ1-2; a weak D match, TRBD1 (5 bases). V was shortened by 6 bases and J by 3 bases, with 9 bases between the two germline ends. This CDR3 is 12 amino acids long. Germline V gene data show CDR1 as SGHRS and CDR2 as YFSETQ. The full variable domain, completed using reference TRBV5-1 and TRBJ1-2, is KAGVTQTPRYLIKTRGQQVTLSCSPISGHRSVSWYQQTPGQGLQFLFEYFSETQRNKGNFPGRFSGRQFSNSRSEMNVSTLELGDSALYLCASKGQYYGYTFGSGTRLTVV.

The J gene is TRBJ1-5, the V gene TRBV7-8; TRBD1 matches 9 bases. The CDR3 is 14 amino acids. The V and J ends lost 5 bases and 5 bases, in that order; junction bases with no gene match: 4. Germline lookup yields CDR1 SGHVS and CDR2 FQNEAQ. CDR3 sequence: CASSHRQGDQPQHF. Written as DNA, the CDR3 is TGTGCCAGCAGCCATAGACAGGGGGATCAGCCCCAGCATTTT.

This clonotype was found many times. V gene TRBV5-1 combines with J gene TRBJ2-5, with D maybe TRBD2 (5 bases). Deletions cut 2 bases from V and 4 bases from J, with 12 bases between. Germline assignment: CDR1 SGHRS and CDR2 YFSETQ. The CDR3 sequence is 14 residues long. The CDR3 DNA follows: TGCGCCAGCAGCTTCGCGGGCCGCGGAGAGACCCAGTACTTC. Translating gives CASSFAGRGETQYF.

This clonotype occurred many times. The chain carries TRBV6-1 and TRBJ2-5; no definite D call. V was cut by 6 bases and J by 1 base, with 3 bases left in between. CDR1 and CDR2 (germline): MNHNS, SASEGT. This CDR3 is 11 amino acids long. CDR3 in amino acids: CASRRQETQYF. The CDR3 nucleotides read TGTGCCAGCAGACGCCAAGAGACCCAGTACTTC.

In this sample, this clonotype turned up a few times. The V and J genes are TRBV19 and TRBJ1-6; TRBD1 is a possible D gene (6 bases). Trimming cost V 5 bases and J 8 bases, with 13 bases left between them. This CDR3 is built from 14 residues. Germline values: CDR1 LNHDA, CDR2 SQIVND (reference sequence). This chain's CDR3 is CASSLRQEDSPLHF. The DNA of the CDR3 is TGTGCCAGTAGTCTCAGACAGGAAGATTCACCCCTCCACTTT.

The chain couples TRBV7-9 to TRBJ2-5; possible D gene TRBD1, 5 bases. The germline V gene encodes CDR1 SEHNR and CDR2 FQNEAQ (reference sequence). V lost 1 base and J lost 5, with 17 bases in between. This CDR3 has 16 residues. The CDR3, as DNA: TGTGCCAGCAGCTTAGGGGAAGGGGCTGGGTTGGAGACCCAGTACTTC. Its translation is CASSLGEGAGLETQYF. Full variable domain (rest looked up from reference TRBV7-9 and TRBJ2-5): DTGVSQNPRHKITKRGQNVTFRCDPISEHNRLYWYRQTLGQGPEFLTYFQNEAQLEKSRLLSDRFSAERPKGSFSTLEIQRTEQGDSAMYLCASSLGEGAGLETQYFGPGTRLLVL.

This clonotype has at least ten counts. The chain couples TRBV12-3 or TRBV12-4 to TRBJ1-2; tentatively, D is TRBD1 (5 bases). CDR3 size: 11 residues. The V gene lost 3 bases and the J gene lost 6 bases, with 5 bases spanning the gap. The DNA of the CDR3 is TGTGCCAGCAGTTTGGGGCATGGCTACACCTTC. Protein product: CASSLGHGYTF.

The chain couples TRBV15 to TRBJ2-7, with D tentatively TRBD2 (6 bases). V lost 0 bases to trimming and J lost 0 bases, with 18 bases between them. The CDR3 consists of 18 residues. The germline V gene encodes CDR1 LNHNV and CDR2 YYDKDF (reference sequence). CDR3 protein: CATSRDLSGRVSSYEQYF. As DNA, the CDR3 is TGTGCCACCAGCAGAGACCTTTCCGGGAGAGTAAGCTCCTACGAGCAGTACTTC.

The chain links TRBV4-1 to TRBJ2-3; D possibly corresponds to TRBD2 (7 bases). Trimming removed 4 bases at V and 6 bases at J, with 17 bases between. CDR3 length: 15 residues. Germline V gene lookup returns CDR1 MGHRA and CDR2 YSYEKL. DNA for the CDR3: TGCGCCAGCAGCCCTTCCCGGGGGGCGAGCGATACGCAGTATTTT. It is translated as CASSPSRGASDTQYF.

This clonotype was counted between two and nine times. In DNA, the CDR3 is TGCGCCAGCAGCCAAGATCAGAGGGCAGTAGCTTTCTTT. It codes for CASSQDQRAVAFF. This rearrangement joins TRBV4-1 to TRBJ1-1, with unresolved D. V dropped 0 bases and J dropped 10 bases, with 12 bases sitting between them. CDR3 length: 13 residues. Germline V gene data show CDR1 as MGHRA and CDR2 as YSYEKL.

The chain joins TRBV5-1 to TRBJ2-3; 7 bases are a match to TRBD1. CDR1 and CDR2 (germline): SGHRS, YFSETQ. With 6 bases clipped from V and 6 bases from J, the junction kept 10 bases outside the gene matches. The CDR3 runs to 14 residues. DNA for the CDR3: TGCGCCAGCACCCAAACAGGGGCGAGTGATACGCAGTATTTT. Protein sequence: CASTQTGASDTQYF. Full variable domain (outside the CDR3, taken from reference TRBV5-1 and TRBJ2-3): KAGVTQTPRYLIKTRGQQVTLSCSPISGHRSVSWYQQTPGQGLQFLFEYFSETQRNKGNFPGRFSGRQFSNSRSEMNVSTLELGDSALYLCASTQTGASDTQYFGPGTRLTVL.

About this clonotype itself: A much larger clone is a single base away; this may be a read error. The J gene is TRBJ2-7, the V gene TRBV12-3 or TRBV12-4; D is perhaps TRBD1 (6 bases). The CDR3 contains 16 residues. V gave up 6 bases and J gave up 2 bases, with 20 bases separating them. The CDR3 DNA follows: TGTGCCAGCAGCGCTCCCGGGACAACATCCCCCTACGAGCAGTACTTC. It translates to CASSAPGTTSPYEQYF.

This chain joins TRBV6-5 and TRBJ1-1, with D possibly matching TRBD1 (5 bases). Germline V gives CDR1 MNHEY, CDR2 SVGAGI. V was pared by 3 bases and J by 5 bases, with 25 bases between. This CDR3 comprises 18 residues. CDR3 DNA sequence: TGTGCCAGCAGTTATCTCGGACCCCTCGGGACCAAGGGAACTGAAGCTTTCTTT. This gives the protein CASSYLGPLGTKGTEAFF.